This T cell receptor beta chain was identified in a study of T cells in Graves' hyperthyroidism and ophthalmopathy. Amplification of TCR beta CDR3 regions was performed using RNA transcripts as template. HTBI primers were used for first-round RT-PCR of the TCR CDR3. TCRdb processed the multiplex PCR reads anew with MiXCR; each CDR3 protein has one entry. The table records around 610,000 distinct CDR3 sequences, roughly 15% of them present only once. Germline CDR1 LNHNV, CDR2 YYDKDF (reference sequence). The CDR3 sequence is 14 residues long. V was pared by 6 bases and J by 3 bases, with 11 bases between.

The rearrangement joins TRBV15 to TRBJ2-2, with D maybe TRBD1 (6 bases). This receptor was obtained from a woman in her thirties or forties with Graves' ophthalmopathy. The sequencing input was blood. DNA of the CDR3: TGTGCCACCAGGGGTTACAGGGACACCGGGGAGCTGTTTTTT. It is translated as CATRGYRDTGELFF.